This TCR beta chain derives from a study of early T cells in non-severe SARS-CoV-2 infection. This clonotype was seen a few times. Germline V lookup: CDR1 KGHDR, CDR2 SFDVKD. The CDR3 is made up of 12 amino acids. Trimming left V 5 bases short and J 7 bases short, with 8 bases between. Attached unique molecular identifiers marked individual cDNA molecules. MiXCR, applied by TCRdb to the 5' RACE reads, yields one record per CDR3 protein. This sample has tens of thousands of distinct CDR3 sequences; less than 15% occur once, and the top ten carry 5.2%. This sequence originates from an adult who was a healthcare worker with PCR-confirmed SARS-CoV-2 infection or an uninfected control (not recorded which). The J gene is TRBJ2-1, the V gene TRBV24-1; D gene unclear. Sequencing was done on a sample of whole blood. As DNA, the CDR3 is TGTGCCACCAGTGGCCCCCGGAATGAGCAGTTCTTC. Its translation is CATSGPRNEQFF.